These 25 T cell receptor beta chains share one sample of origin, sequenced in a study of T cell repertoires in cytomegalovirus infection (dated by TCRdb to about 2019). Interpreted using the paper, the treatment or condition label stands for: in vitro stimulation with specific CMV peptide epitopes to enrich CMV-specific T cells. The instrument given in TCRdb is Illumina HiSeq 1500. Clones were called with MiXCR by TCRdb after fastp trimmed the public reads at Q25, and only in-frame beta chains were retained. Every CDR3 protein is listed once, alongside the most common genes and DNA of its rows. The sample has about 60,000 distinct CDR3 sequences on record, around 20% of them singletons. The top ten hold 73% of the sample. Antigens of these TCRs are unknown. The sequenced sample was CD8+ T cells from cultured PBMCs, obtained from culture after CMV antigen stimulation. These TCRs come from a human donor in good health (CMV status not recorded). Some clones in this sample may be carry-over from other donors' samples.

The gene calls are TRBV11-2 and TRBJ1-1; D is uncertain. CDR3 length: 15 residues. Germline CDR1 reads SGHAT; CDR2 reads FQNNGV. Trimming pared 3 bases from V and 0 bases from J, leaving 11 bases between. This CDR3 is CASSLPALLNTEAFF. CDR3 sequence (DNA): TGTGCCAGCAGCTTGCCAGCCCTTTTGAACACTGAAGCTTTCTTT.

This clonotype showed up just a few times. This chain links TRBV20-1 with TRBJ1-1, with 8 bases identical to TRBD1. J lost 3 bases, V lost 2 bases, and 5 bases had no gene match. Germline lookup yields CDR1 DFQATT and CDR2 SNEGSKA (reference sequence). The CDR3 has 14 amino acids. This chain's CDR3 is CSARSGGYDTEAFF. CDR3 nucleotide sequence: TGCAGTGCTAGATCAGGGGGCTACGACACTGAAGCTTTCTTT.

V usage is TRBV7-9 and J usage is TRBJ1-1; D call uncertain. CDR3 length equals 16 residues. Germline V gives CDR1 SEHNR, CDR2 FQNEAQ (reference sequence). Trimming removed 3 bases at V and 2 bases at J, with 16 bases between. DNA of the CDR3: TGTGCCAGCAGCTTCTCTGACCCTTACAGAAACACTGAAGCTTTCTTT. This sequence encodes CASSFSDPYRNTEAFF.

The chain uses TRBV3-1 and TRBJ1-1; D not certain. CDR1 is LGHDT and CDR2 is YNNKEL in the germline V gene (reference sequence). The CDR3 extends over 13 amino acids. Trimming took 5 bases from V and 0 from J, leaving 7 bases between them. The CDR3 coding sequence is TGTGCCAGCAGCGAAGGGATGAACACTGAAGCTTTCTTT. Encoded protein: CASSEGMNTEAFF.

CDR3 amino acids: CASSLAWNEQYF. For the CDR3, the DNA is TGTGCCAGCAGCTTAGCTTGGAACGAGCAGTACTTC. The rearrangement links TRBV7-9 to TRBJ2-7; D gene uncertain. Germline CDR1 and CDR2: SEHNR and FQNEAQ (reference sequence). V lost 0 bases and J 5 bases, leaving 5 bases between the germline ends. CDR3 length equals 12 residues.

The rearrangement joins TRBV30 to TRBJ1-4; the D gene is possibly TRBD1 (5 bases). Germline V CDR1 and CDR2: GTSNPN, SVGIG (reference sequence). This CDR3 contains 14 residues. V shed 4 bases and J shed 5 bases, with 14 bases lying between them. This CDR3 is CAWTGGLYNEKLFF. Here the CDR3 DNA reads TGTGCCTGGACTGGGGGACTTTACAATGAAAAACTGTTTTTT.

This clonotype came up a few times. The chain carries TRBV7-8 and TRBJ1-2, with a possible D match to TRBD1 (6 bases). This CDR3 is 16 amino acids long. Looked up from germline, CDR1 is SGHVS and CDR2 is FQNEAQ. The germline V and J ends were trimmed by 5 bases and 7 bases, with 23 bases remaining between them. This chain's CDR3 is CASSNTGAEGIGGYTF. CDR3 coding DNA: TGTGCCAGCAGCAACACGGGGGCAGAAGGTATAGGTGGCTACACCTTC.

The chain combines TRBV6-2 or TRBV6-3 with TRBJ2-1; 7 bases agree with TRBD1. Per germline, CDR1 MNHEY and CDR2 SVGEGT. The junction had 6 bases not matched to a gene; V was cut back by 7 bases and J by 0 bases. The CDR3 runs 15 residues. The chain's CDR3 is CASTPGQCSYNEQFF. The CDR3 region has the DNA TGTGCCAGCACCCCGGGACAGTGCTCCTACAATGAGCAGTTCTTC.

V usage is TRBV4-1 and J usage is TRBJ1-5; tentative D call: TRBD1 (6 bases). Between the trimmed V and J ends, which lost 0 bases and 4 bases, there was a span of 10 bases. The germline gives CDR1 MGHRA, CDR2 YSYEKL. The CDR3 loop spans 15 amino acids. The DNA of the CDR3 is TGCGCCAGCAGCCAAGACGGGGGGGCGAATCAGCCCCAGCATTTT. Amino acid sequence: CASSQDGGANQPQHF.

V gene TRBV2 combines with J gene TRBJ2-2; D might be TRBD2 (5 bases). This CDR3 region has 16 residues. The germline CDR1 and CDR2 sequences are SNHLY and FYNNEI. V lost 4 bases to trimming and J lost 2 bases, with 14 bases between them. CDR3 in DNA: TGTGCCAGCAGTGTCCGGGGTAGCTTCAACACCGGGGAGCTGTTTTTT. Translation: CASSVRGSFNTGELFF.

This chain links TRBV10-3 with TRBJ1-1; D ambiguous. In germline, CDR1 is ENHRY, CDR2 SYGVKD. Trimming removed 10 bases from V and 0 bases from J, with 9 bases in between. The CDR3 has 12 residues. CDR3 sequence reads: CATEGMNTEAFF. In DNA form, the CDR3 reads TGTGCCACGGAAGGGATGAACACTGAAGCTTTCTTT.

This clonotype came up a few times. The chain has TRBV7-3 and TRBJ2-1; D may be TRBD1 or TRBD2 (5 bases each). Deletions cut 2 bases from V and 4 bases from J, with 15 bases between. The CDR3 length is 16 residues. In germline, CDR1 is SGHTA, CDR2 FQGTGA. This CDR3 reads CASSLGPRDRYNEQFF. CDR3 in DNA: TGTGCCAGCAGCTTAGGTCCTCGGGACCGGTACAATGAGCAGTTCTTC.

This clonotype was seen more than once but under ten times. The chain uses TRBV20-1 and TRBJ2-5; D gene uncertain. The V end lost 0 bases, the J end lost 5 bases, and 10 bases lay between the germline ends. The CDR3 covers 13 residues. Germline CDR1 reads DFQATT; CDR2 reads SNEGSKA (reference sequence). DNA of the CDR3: TGCAGTGCTAGAGATTTGGACCCGGAGACCCAGTACTTC. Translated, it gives CSARDLDPETQYF.

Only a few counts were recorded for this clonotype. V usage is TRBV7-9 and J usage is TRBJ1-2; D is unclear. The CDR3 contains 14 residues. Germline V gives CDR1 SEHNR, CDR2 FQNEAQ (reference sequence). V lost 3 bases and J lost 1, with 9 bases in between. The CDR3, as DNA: TGTGCCAGCAGCTTTAGCTCGATTAACTATGGCTACACCTTC. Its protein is CASSFSSINYGYTF.

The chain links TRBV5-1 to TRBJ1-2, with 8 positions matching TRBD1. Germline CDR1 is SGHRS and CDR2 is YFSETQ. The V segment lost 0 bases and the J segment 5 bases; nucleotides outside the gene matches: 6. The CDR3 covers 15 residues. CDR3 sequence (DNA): TGCGCCAGCAGCTTGGAGGGACAGGAGACTTATGGCTACACCTTC. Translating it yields CASSLEGQETYGYTF. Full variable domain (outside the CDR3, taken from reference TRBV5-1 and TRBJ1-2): KAGVTQTPRYLIKTRGQQVTLSCSPISGHRSVSWYQQTPGQGLQFLFEYFSETQRNKGNFPGRFSGRQFSNSRSEMNVSTLELGDSALYLCASSLEGQETYGYTFGSGTRLTVV.

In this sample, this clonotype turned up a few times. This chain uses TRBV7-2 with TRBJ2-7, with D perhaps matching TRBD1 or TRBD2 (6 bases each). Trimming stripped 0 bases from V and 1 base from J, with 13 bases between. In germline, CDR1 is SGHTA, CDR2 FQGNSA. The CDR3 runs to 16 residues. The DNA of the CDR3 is TGTGCCAGCAGCTTAGCGGGGGGCTACCTTTCCTACGAGCAGTACTTC. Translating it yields CASSLAGGYLSYEQYF.

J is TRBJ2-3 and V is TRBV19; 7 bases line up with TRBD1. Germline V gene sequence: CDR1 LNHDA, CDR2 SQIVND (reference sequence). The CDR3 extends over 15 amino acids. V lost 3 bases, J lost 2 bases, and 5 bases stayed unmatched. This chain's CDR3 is CASSILGTATDTQYF. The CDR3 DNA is TGTGCCAGTAGTATCCTCGGGACAGCCACAGATACGCAGTATTTT. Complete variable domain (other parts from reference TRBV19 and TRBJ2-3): DGGITQSPKYLFRKEGQNVTLSCEQNLNHDAMYWYRQDPGQGLRLIYYSQIVNDFQKGDIAEGYSVSREKKESFPLTVTSAQKNPTAFYLCASSILGTATDTQYFGPGTRLTVL.

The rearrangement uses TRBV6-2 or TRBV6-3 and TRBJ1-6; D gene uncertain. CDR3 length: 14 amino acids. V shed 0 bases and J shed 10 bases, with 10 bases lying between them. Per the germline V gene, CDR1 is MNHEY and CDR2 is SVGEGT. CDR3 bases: TGTGCCAGCAGTTACTCTACAGCATCCTCACCCCTCCACTTT. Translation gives CASSYSTASSPLHF.

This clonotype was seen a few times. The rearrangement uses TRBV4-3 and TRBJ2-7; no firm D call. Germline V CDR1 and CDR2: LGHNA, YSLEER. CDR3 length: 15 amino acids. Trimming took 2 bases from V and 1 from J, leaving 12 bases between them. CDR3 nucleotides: TGCGCCAGCAGCCAATCTTCGGACGGATCCTACGAGCAGTACTTC. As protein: CASSQSSDGSYEQYF.

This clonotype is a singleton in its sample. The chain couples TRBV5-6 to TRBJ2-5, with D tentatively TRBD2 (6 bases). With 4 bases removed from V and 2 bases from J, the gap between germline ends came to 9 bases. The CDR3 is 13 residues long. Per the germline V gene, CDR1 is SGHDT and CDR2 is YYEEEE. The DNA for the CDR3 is TGTGCCAGCAGCCCGACTAGACAAGAGACCCAGTACTTC. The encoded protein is CASSPTRQETQYF.

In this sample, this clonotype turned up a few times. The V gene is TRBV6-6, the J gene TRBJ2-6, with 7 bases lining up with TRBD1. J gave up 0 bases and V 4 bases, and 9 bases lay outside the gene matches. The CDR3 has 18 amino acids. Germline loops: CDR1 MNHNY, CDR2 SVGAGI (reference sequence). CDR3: CASSSPGQRASGANVLTF. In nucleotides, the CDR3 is TGTGCCAGCAGTTCTCCGGGACAGAGAGCCTCTGGGGCCAACGTCCTGACTTTC.

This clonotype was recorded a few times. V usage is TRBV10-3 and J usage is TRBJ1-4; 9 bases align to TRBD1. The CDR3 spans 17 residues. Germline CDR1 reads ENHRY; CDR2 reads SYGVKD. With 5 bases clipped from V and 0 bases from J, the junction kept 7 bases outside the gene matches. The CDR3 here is CAISPTGGASTNEKLFF. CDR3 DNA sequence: TGTGCCATCAGTCCGACAGGGGGTGCTTCAACTAATGAAAAACTGTTTTTT.

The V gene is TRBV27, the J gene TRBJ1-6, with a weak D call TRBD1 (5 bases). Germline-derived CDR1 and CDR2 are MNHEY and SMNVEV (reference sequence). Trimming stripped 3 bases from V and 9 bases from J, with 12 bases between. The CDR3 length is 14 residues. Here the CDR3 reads CASSLQGRISPLHF. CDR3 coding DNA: TGTGCCAGCAGTTTGCAGGGTCGGATTTCACCCCTCCACTTT.

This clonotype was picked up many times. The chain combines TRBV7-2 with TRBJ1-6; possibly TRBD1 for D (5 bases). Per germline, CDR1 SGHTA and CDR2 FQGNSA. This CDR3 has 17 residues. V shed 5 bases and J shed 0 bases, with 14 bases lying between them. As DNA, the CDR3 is TGTGCCAGCAGCCCCTATGAGGGGAGCTCCTATAATTCACCCCTCCACTTT. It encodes CASSPYEGSSYNSPLHF.

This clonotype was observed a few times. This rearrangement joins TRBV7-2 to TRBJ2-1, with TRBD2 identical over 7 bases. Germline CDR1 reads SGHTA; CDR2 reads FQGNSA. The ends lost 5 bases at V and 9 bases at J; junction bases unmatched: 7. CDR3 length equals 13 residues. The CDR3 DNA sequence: TGTGCCAGCAGCCCCGGACTAGTCGGTGAGCAGTTCTTC. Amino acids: CASSPGLVGEQFF.